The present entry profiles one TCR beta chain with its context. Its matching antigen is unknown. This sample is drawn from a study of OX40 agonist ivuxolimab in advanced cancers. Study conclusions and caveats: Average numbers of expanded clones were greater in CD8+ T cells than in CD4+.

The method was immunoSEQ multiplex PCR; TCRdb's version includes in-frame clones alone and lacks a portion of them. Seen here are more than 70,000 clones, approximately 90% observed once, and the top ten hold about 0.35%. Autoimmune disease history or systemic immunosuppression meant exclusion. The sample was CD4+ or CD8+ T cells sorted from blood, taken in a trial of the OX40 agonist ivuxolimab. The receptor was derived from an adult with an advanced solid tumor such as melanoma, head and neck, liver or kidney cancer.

CDR3 sequence (DNA): TGTGCCAGCAGCTCCGGGACAGGCTCCTACGAGCAGTACTTC. This translates into CASSSGTGSYEQYF. This chain uses TRBV7-9 with TRBJ2-7, with 8 bases that match TRBD1. CDR1 is SEHNR, CDR2 FQNEAQ, per germline (reference sequence). Trimming removed 4 bases from V and 0 bases from J; junction bases left unmatched: 2. CDR3 length: 14 amino acids.